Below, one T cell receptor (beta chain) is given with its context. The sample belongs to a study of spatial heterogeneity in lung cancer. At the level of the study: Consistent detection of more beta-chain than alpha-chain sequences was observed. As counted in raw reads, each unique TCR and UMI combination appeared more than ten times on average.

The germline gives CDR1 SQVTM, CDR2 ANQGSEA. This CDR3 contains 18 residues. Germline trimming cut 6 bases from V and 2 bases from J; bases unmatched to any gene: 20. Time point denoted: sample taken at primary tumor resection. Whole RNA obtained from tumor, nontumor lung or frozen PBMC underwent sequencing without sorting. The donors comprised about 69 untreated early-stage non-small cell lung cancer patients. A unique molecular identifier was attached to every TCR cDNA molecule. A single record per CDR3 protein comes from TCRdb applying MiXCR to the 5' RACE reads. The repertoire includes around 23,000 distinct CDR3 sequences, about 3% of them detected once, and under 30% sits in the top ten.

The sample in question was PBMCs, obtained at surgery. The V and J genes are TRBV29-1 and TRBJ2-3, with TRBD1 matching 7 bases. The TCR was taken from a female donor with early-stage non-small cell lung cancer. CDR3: CSVVGTESSPFPTDTQYF. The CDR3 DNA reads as TGCAGCGTCGTCGGGACAGAGAGCTCTCCTTTCCCCACAGATACGCAGTATTTT.